What follows are 17 T cell receptor beta chains derived from one specimen sequenced in a study of response to subunit inactivated influenza vaccine. TCRdb fed the RT-PCR reads into MiXCR, producing one record per CDR3 protein. The top ten hold 11% of the sample, which has over 650,000 distinct CDR3 sequences, 18% seen once. Sequencing was performed on PBMCs from blood, taken 4 to 6 days after vaccination. The receptor source for this set is a man between 45 and 60 years old who received an inactivated influenza vaccine.

This clonotype occurred a few times. This chain connects TRBV5-1 to TRBJ2-7, with D maybe TRBD2 (5 bases). The CDR3 has 15 residues. V was pared by 0 bases and J by 2 bases, with 12 bases between. Looked up from germline, CDR1 is SGHRS and CDR2 is YFSETQ. Here the CDR3 reads CASSLGSGFAYEQYF. The CDR3 DNA reads as TGCGCCAGCAGCTTGGGGTCGGGATTTGCCTACGAGCAGTACTTC.

As concerns this clonotype: A much more abundant neighbour one base away suggests this may be a read error. The chain has TRBV6-2 or TRBV6-3 and TRBJ2-7, with TRBD2 matching 10 bases. Germline loops: CDR1 MNHEY, CDR2 SVGEGT. CDR3 length: 16 amino acids. Unmatched junction bases numbered 3, after V lost 1 base and J lost 0 bases. CDR3 in DNA: TGTGCCAGCAGTTACTGCCCTAGCGGGAGCTCCTACGAGCAGTACTTC. Translation: CASSYCPSGSSYEQYF.

Ten or more counts support this clonotype. The rearrangement links TRBV12-3 or TRBV12-4 to TRBJ2-1; 7 bases are a match to TRBD2. The CDR3 runs 14 residues. The V gene end was trimmed by 6 bases and the J gene end by 2 bases; junction bases not matched to a gene: 4. The chain's CDR3 is CASSPGTTYNEQFF. The CDR3 coding sequence is TGTGCCAGCAGCCCCGGGACTACCTACAATGAGCAGTTCTTC.

This clonotype came up a few times. The rearrangement uses TRBV6-1 and TRBJ2-7; possible D gene TRBD2, 6 bases. Trimming removed 7 bases at V and 2 bases at J, with 15 bases between. Germline V lookup: CDR1 MNHNS, CDR2 SASEGT. The CDR3 length is 14 residues. This chain's CDR3 is CASTLTPGAYEQYF. In DNA, the CDR3 is TGTGCCAGCACCCTGACCCCGGGGGCCTACGAGCAGTACTTC.

Only a few counts were recorded for this clonotype. V is TRBV7-2 and J is TRBJ2-7, with 12 bases lining up with TRBD2. Losses at the gene ends were 3 bases for V and 7 bases for J; bases not matched to a gene: 10. The CDR3 runs to 16 residues. Per germline, CDR1 SGHTA and CDR2 FQGNSA. The CDR3 region has the DNA TGTGCCAGCAGCTTGACTAGCGGGAGTGGCCGTTGGGAGCAGTACTTC. Protein sequence: CASSLTSGSGRWEQYF.

The V and J genes are TRBV28 and TRBJ2-5, with TRBD1 matching 9 bases. Germline values: CDR1 MDHEN, CDR2 SYDVKM. The CDR3 extends over 16 amino acids. J lost 3 bases, V lost 6 bases, and 11 bases had no gene match. CDR3 nucleotide sequence: TGTGCCAGCAGCAAACCCCGGACAGGGGTTGAAGAGACCCAGTACTTC. Protein: CASSKPRTGVEETQYF.

In this sample, this clonotype turned up many times. The chain employs TRBV29-1 and TRBJ1-2; D unclear. V was cut by 3 bases and J by 5 bases, with 10 bases left in between. This CDR3 has 12 residues. Germline-derived CDR1 and CDR2 are SQVTM and ANQGSEA. The CDR3 DNA is TGCAGCGTTGAGTTACGGACGTATGGCTACACCTTC. Its translation is CSVELRTYGYTF.

This clonotype occurred a few times. This chain links TRBV6-4 with TRBJ1-1; D is unresolved. Trimming stripped 4 bases from V and 3 bases from J, with 9 bases between. The CDR3 extends over 13 amino acids. Germline CDR1 MRHNA, CDR2 SNTAGT. CDR3 amino acids: CASSAMRDTEAFF. As DNA, the CDR3 is TGTGCCAGCAGTGCTATGCGGGACACTGAAGCTTTCTTT.

This clonotype was picked up a small number of times. The chain is built from TRBV20-1 and TRBJ2-5; D possibly corresponds to TRBD1 (6 bases). CDR3 size: 13 residues. Germline V gene data show CDR1 as DFQATT and CDR2 as SNEGSKA (reference sequence). V lost 3 bases and J lost 5, with 13 bases in between. The CDR3 loop is CSASGSRGETQYF. CDR3 DNA: TGCAGTGCTAGTGGCTCGAGGGGGGAGACCCAGTACTTC.

The table lists this clonotype with a count of one. The chain has TRBV5-1 and TRBJ2-1; 8 bases align to TRBD2. The CDR3 has 18 amino acids. Looked up from germline, CDR1 is SGHRS and CDR2 is YFSETQ. V trimming: 5 bases; J trimming: 0 bases; junction bases outside the gene matches: 13. The CDR3 DNA is TGCGCCAGCAGTTATTGGTATTTAGCGGGGAGCTCCTACAATGAGCAGTTCTTC. Translation gives CASSYWYLAGSSYNEQFF.

CDR3 nucleotide sequence: TGTGCCAGCAGAGAGACAGGGTGGAGCACTGAAGCTTTCTTT. This translates into CASRETGWSTEAFF. This chain joins TRBV28 and TRBJ1-1, with TRBD1 matching over 7 bases. The CDR3 extends over 14 amino acids. The ends lost 6 bases at V and 4 bases at J; junction bases unmatched: 8. Germline V gene lookup returns CDR1 MDHEN and CDR2 SYDVKM. The variable domain in full, with the rest retrieved from reference TRBV28 and TRBJ1-1, is DVKVTQSSRYLVKRTGEKVFLECVQDMDHENMFWYRQDPGLGLRLIYFSYDVKMKEKGDIPEGYSVSREKKERFSLILESASTNQTSMYLCASRETGWSTEAFFGQGTRLTVV.

This clonotype was seen only a few times. V is TRBV3-1 and J is TRBJ1-1; TRBD1 might be the D (6 bases). The CDR3 covers 15 residues. Per the germline V gene, CDR1 is LGHDT and CDR2 is YNNKEL (reference sequence). Trimming cost V 1 base and J 11 bases, with 20 bases left between them. The CDR3 sequence: CASSQVLTGRAWAFF. The CDR3 coding sequence is TGTGCCAGCAGCCAAGTGCTTACAGGGCGTGCTTGGGCTTTCTTT. Using reference TRBV3-1 and TRBJ1-1 for the parts outside the CDR3, the full variable domain is DTAVSQTPKYLVTQMGNDKSIKCEQNLGHDTMYWYKQDSKKFLKIMFSYNNKELIINETVPNRFSPKSPDKAHLNLHINSLELGDSAVYFCASSQVLTGRAWAFFGQGTRLTVV.

The V gene is TRBV6-5, the J gene TRBJ2-7; 10 bases are shared with TRBD1. Germline CDR1 and CDR2: MNHEY and SVGAGI. CDR3 length equals 18 residues. V lost 0 bases to trimming and J lost 5 bases; unmatched junction nucleotides: 13. The CDR3 protein is CASSYSILVGTGVHEQYF. CDR3 DNA: TGTGCCAGCAGTTACTCGATCCTAGTCGGGACAGGGGTCCACGAGCAGTACTTC.

The V and J genes are TRBV29-1 and TRBJ1-2; 7 bases line up with TRBD1. Losses at the gene ends were 5 bases for V and 4 bases for J; bases not matched to a gene: 13. This CDR3 is 15 amino acids long. Germline V gene lookup returns CDR1 SQVTM and CDR2 ANQGSEA. The DNA for the CDR3 is TGCAGCGTTAAGGGACAGTCCCTCGGGATCTATGGCTACACCTTC. Translating gives CSVKGQSLGIYGYTF. The full variable domain, its missing parts supplied by reference TRBV29-1 and TRBJ1-2, is SAVISQKPSRDICQRGTSLTIQCQVDSQVTMMFWYRQQPGQSLTLIATANQGSEATYESGFVIDKFPISRPNLTFSTLTVSNMSPEDSSIYLCSVKGQSLGIYGYTFGSGTRLTVV.

CDR3 sequence (DNA): TGTGCCAGCAGTTGGGAGACTCCACCGCGCACAGATACGCAGTATTTT. Translation: CASSWETPPRTDTQYF. The chain couples TRBV6-2 or TRBV6-3 to TRBJ2-3; D is possibly TRBD2 (5 bases). Germline CDR1 reads MNHEY; CDR2 reads SVGEGT. V lost 4 bases and J 1 base, leaving 15 bases between the germline ends. CDR3 length: 16 amino acids.

In its sample, this clonotype was seen a few times. The chain employs TRBV4-2 and TRBJ1-1, with TRBD1 matching over 8 bases. V was pared by 4 bases and J by 6 bases, with 16 bases of the junction left unmatched. Germline V CDR1 and CDR2: LGHNA, YNFKEQ. The CDR3 has 17 residues. CDR3 nucleotides: TGTGCCAGCAGCCGCTTCCTAACCGGGACAGGAACTCCTGAAGCTTTCTTT. Protein product: CASSRFLTGTGTPEAFF.

This rearrangement joins TRBV10-3 to TRBJ2-2; tentatively, D is TRBD1 or TRBD2 (6 bases each). V was clipped by 4 bases and J by 5 bases, with 11 bases between them. The CDR3 consists of 14 residues. Germline V lookup: CDR1 ENHRY, CDR2 SYGVKD. The CDR3 DNA reads TGTGCCATCAGTGGGGGGGCGCGAACCGGGGAGCTGTTTTTT. This codes for CAISGGARTGELFF.